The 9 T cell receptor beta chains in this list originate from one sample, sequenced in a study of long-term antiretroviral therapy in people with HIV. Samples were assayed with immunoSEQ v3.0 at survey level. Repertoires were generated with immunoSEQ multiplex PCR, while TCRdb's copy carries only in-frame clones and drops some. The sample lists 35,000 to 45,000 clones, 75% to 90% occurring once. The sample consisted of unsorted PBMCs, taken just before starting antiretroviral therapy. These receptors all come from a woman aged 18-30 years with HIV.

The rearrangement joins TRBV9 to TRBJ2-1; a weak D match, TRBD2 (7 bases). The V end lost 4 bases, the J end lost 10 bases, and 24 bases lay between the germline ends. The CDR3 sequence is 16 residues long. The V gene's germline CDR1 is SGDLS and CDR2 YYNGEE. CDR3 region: CASSLGGGTAQEEQFF. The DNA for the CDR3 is TGTGCCAGCAGCCTAGGGGGGGGGACGGCTCAGGAAGAGCAGTTCTTC. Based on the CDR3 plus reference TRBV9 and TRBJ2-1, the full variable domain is DSGVTQTPKHLITATGQRVTLRCSPRSGDLSVYWYQQSLDQGLQFLIQYYNGEERAKGNILERFSAQQFPDLHSELNLSSLELGDSALYFCASSLGGGTAQEEQFFGPGTRLTVL.

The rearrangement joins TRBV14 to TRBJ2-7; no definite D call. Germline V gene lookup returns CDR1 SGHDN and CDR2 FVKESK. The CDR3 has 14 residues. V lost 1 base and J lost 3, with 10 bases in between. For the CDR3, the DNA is TGTGCCAGCAGCCAAGGGAAAGGGCTCTACGAGCAGTACTTC. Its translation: CASSQGKGLYEQYF.

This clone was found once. CDR3: CASSPEGAFLTGELFF. In DNA, the CDR3 is TGTGCCAGCTCACCGGAGGGGGCCTTCCTAACCGGGGAGCTGTTTTTT. The chain uses TRBV18 and TRBJ2-2, with D maybe TRBD1 (7 bases). CDR1 and CDR2 from the germline V gene are KGHSH and LQKENI. V lost 3 bases to trimming and J lost 5 bases, with 16 bases between them. The CDR3 has 16 amino acids.

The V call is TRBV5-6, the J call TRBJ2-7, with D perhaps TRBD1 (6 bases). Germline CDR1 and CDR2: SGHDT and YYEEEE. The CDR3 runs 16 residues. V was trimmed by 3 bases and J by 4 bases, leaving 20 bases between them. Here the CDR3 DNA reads TGTGCCAGCAGCTACTTAAGGGACACCCCTTCATACGAGCAGTACTTC. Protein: CASSYLRDTPSYEQYF. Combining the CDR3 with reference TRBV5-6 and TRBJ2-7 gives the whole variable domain DAGVTQSPTHLIKTRGQQVTLRCSPKSGHDTVSWYQQALGQGPQFIFQYYEEEERQRGNFPDRFSGHQFPNYSSELNVNALLLGDSALYLCASSYLRDTPSYEQYFGPGTRLTVT.

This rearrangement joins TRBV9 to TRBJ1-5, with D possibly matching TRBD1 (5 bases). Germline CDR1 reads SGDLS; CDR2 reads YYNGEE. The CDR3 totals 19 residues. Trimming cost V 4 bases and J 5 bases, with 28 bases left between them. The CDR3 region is CASSLQVIQAGGRDQPQHF. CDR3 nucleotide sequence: TGTGCCAGCAGCCTACAGGTAATTCAAGCGGGAGGCAGGGATCAGCCCCAGCATTTT. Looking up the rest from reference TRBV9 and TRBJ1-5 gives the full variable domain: DSGVTQTPKHLITATGQRVTLRCSPRSGDLSVYWYQQSLDQGLQFLIQYYNGEERAKGNILERFSAQQFPDLHSELNLSSLELGDSALYFCASSLQVIQAGGRDQPQHFGDGTRLSIL.

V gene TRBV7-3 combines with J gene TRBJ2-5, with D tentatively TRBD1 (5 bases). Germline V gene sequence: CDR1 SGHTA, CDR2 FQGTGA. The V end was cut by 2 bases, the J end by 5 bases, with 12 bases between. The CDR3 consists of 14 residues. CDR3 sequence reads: CASSLFQGSETQYF. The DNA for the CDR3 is TGTGCCAGCAGCTTATTTCAGGGATCGGAGACCCAGTACTTC.

The CDR3 here is CASSIVGLAGYEQYF. CDR3 bases: TGTGCCAGCAGCATTGTTGGACTAGCCGGATACGAGCAGTACTTC. This sequence joins TRBV5-8 and TRBJ2-7; 8 positions match TRBD2. The CDR3 runs 15 residues. V shed 4 bases and J 4 bases; nucleotides not matched to a gene: 10. Germline values: CDR1 SGHTS, CDR2 YDEGEE.

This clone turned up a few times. CDR3 sequence reads: CASSQETGTGTYEQYF. CDR3 nucleotides: TGCGCCAGCAGCCAAGAAACCGGGACAGGGACCTACGAGCAGTACTTC. The chain uses TRBV4-1 and TRBJ2-7, with 9 bases matching TRBD1. This CDR3 spans 16 amino acids. The germline V gene has CDR1 MGHRA and CDR2 YSYEKL. The trim removed 0 bases at V and 2 bases at J, leaving 5 bases unmatched.

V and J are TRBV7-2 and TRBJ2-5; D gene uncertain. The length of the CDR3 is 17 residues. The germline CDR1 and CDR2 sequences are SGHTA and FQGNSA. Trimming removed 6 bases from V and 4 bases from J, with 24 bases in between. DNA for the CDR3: TGTGCCAGCAGTACAGTGCGCGTACTCACGCAACGAGAGACCCAGTACTTC. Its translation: CASSTVRVLTQRETQYF.